The 21 T cell receptor beta chains below all came from one sample that was sequenced in a study of T cell repertoires in cytomegalovirus infection. TCRdb redid the calling of the reads with MiXCR, one entry per CDR3 protein. Of about 60,000 distinct CDR3 sequences listed, over 15% were seen once; the top ten hold around 60%. For these TCRs, the target antigens are not known. Source: CD8+ T cells from cultured PBMCs, taken from culture after CMV antigen stimulation. Receptors originate from a human donor in good health (CMV status not recorded). Some clones in this sample may be carry-over from other donors' samples.

This clonotype has a handful of counts. The chain joins TRBV7-2 to TRBJ2-7; the D is unclear. The CDR3 extends over 15 amino acids. V was pared by 3 bases and J by 6 bases, with 18 bases between. CDR1 SGHTA and CDR2 FQGNSA come from the germline V gene. The chain's CDR3 is CASSFNTREFGEQYF. Written as DNA, the CDR3 is TGTGCCAGCAGCTTTAATACAAGAGAGTTCGGCGAGCAGTACTTC.

This chain links TRBV14 with TRBJ2-4; either TRBD1 or TRBD2 may supply D (5 bases each). This CDR3 comprises 14 residues. Trimming removed 4 bases at V and 1 base at J, with 8 bases between. Germline loops: CDR1 SGHDN, CDR2 FVKESK. Here the CDR3 reads CASSPGTAKNIQYF. The CDR3 DNA follows: TGTGCCAGCAGCCCCGGGACCGCCAAAAACATTCAGTACTTC.

The V call is TRBV11-1, the J call TRBJ2-1, with TRBD2 identical over 13 bases. The CDR3 has 16 amino acids. V was clipped by 4 bases and J by 6 bases; unmatched bases: 6. Germline loops: CDR1 SGHAT, CDR2 FQDESV (reference sequence). CDR3 sequence: CASSSRTSGSGNEQFF. In DNA, the CDR3 is TGTGCCAGCAGCTCGCGGACTAGCGGGAGTGGCAATGAGCAGTTCTTC.

This sequence joins TRBV6-4 and TRBJ2-3; 14 nucleotides match TRBD2. This CDR3 is built from 16 residues. V was pared by 5 bases and J by 4 bases, with 5 bases of the junction left unmatched. Germline lookup yields CDR1 MRHNA and CDR2 SNTAGT. The DNA for the CDR3 is TGTGCCAGCAGTACCGGACTAGCGGGGGGCGCAGATACGCAGTATTTT. It encodes CASSTGLAGGADTQYF.

This clonotype has a handful of counts. This sequence joins TRBV12-3 or TRBV12-4 and TRBJ1-4; D is possibly TRBD1 (5 bases). This CDR3 has 15 residues. V lost 3 bases, J lost 4 bases, and 12 bases lay in between. Here the CDR3 reads CASSFDGGFNEKLFF. CDR3 in DNA: TGTGCCAGCAGTTTCGATGGGGGTTTTAATGAAAAACTGTTTTTT.

The chain links TRBV4-2 to TRBJ1-2; D remains ambiguous. The germline V and J ends were trimmed by 4 bases and 6 bases, with 12 bases remaining between them. This CDR3 is built from 13 residues. Germline V gives CDR1 LGHNA, CDR2 YNFKEQ. This CDR3 is CASSPWVRDGYTF. The CDR3 DNA is TGTGCCAGCAGCCCTTGGGTTAGGGATGGCTACACCTTC.

This clonotype was seen a handful of times. The gene calls are TRBV12-3 or TRBV12-4 and TRBJ2-3; 7 bases map to TRBD2. This CDR3 has 17 residues. With 7 bases clipped from V and 1 base from J, the junction kept 14 bases outside the gene matches. The CDR3 sequence is CASTDFETGGGTDTQYF. The CDR3 nucleotides are TGTGCCAGCACTGATTTCGAAACGGGGGGAGGCACAGATACGCAGTATTTT.

The J gene is TRBJ2-7, the V gene TRBV7-8; D unresolved. Germline V gives CDR1 SGHVS, CDR2 FQNEAQ. The ends were cut back, 4 bases at V and 3 bases at J, with 16 bases in the middle. CDR3 size: 15 residues. The CDR3 region is CASSSPQAVFYEQYF. As DNA, the CDR3 is TGTGCCAGCAGCTCCCCCCAGGCCGTATTCTACGAGCAGTACTTC.

The chain employs TRBV20-1 and TRBJ1-2, with 9 bases that match TRBD1. Trimming took 4 bases from V and 0 from J; bases not matched to a gene: 9. The germline CDR1 and CDR2 sequences are DFQATT and SNEGSKA (reference sequence). The length of the CDR3 is 16 residues. CDR3 nucleotides: TGCAGTGCTACTCACGGGGGGGACAGGGCTAACTATGGCTACACCTTC. It specifies CSATHGGDRANYGYTF.

The chain combines TRBV7-2 with TRBJ1-2; the match to TRBD1 covers 8 bases. Trimming cost V 2 bases and J 8 bases; bases outside gene matches: 10. The CDR3 totals 15 residues. Per the germline V gene, CDR1 is SGHTA and CDR2 is FQGNSA. Here the CDR3 reads CASSLPPDRDNGYTF. The CDR3 bases are TGTGCCAGCAGCTTACCCCCGGACAGGGATAACGGCTACACCTTC.

V usage is TRBV7-3 and J usage is TRBJ2-1, with TRBD1 as a possible D gene (6 bases). The V and J ends lost 7 bases and 8 bases respectively, with 15 bases between them. Germline loops: CDR1 SGHTA, CDR2 FQGTGA. The length of the CDR3 is 13 residues. The CDR3 here is CASTQAGADEQFF. CDR3 in DNA: TGTGCCAGCACCCAGGCAGGGGCGGATGAGCAGTTCTTC. Looking up the rest from reference TRBV7-3 and TRBJ2-1 gives the full variable domain: GAGVSQTPSNKVTEKGKYVELRCDPISGHTALYWYRQSLGQGPEFLIYFQGTGAADDSGLPNDRFFAVRPEGSVSTLKIQRTERGDSAVYLCASTQAGADEQFFGPGTRLTVL.

There are a few counts of this clonotype. The chain combines TRBV29-1 with TRBJ2-1; weak D call: TRBD2 (5 bases). CDR1 is SQVTM and CDR2 is ANQGSEA in the germline V gene. The CDR3 totals 15 residues. Trimming shortened V by 4 bases and J by 0 bases, and 13 bases separated the two germline ends. The CDR3 spells CSVGQRQSSYNEQFF. CDR3 coding DNA: TGCAGCGTTGGCCAGCGGCAGAGCTCCTACAATGAGCAGTTCTTC.

The V gene is TRBV12-5, the J gene TRBJ2-5, with a weak D call TRBD2 (5 bases). Looked up from germline, CDR1 is LGHNT and CDR2 is FRNRAP. This CDR3 has 15 amino acids. V was pared by 1 base and J by 4 bases, with 13 bases between. The CDR3 DNA reads TGTGCTAGTGGTTTGGACCGAGGGAGCTCAGAGACCCAGTACTTC. Translated, it gives CASGLDRGSSETQYF.

This clonotype was detected a few times. This chain links TRBV6-5 with TRBJ1-1; D remains unclear. This CDR3 spans 13 amino acids. Germline V gene sequence: CDR1 MNHEY, CDR2 SVGAGI. V lost 0 bases, J lost 3 bases, and 5 bases lay in between. The DNA of the CDR3 is TGTGCCAGCAGTTACTCTCGGGACACTGAAGCTTTCTTT. This codes for CASSYSRDTEAFF.

This clonotype was seen only a few times. The rearrangement joins TRBV6-7 to TRBJ1-3; weak D call: TRBD1 (5 bases). TRBV6-7 is an ORF; its function is uncertain. Trimming took off 7 bases at V and 0 bases at J, with 13 bases between the two ends. The CDR3 has 15 amino acids. CDR3 in DNA: TGTGCCAGCATTAAAGACAGTTGCTCTGGAAACACCATATATTTT. Translation: CASIKDSCSGNTIYF.

The chain uses TRBV27 and TRBJ2-1; TRBD1 might be the D (6 bases). This CDR3 is built from 15 residues. V lost 6 bases and J lost 0, with 12 bases in between. CDR1 and CDR2 (germline): MNHEY, SMNVEV (reference sequence). CDR3 bases: TGTGCCAGCAGCAAGACAGGAGACTCCTACAATGAGCAGTTCTTC. As protein: CASSKTGDSYNEQFF.

The rearrangement uses TRBV4-2 and TRBJ1-5; D is uncertain. The ends were cut back, 1 base at V and 9 bases at J, with 7 bases in the middle. The V gene's germline CDR1 is LGHNA and CDR2 YNFKEQ. The CDR3 spans 12 residues. The CDR3 bases are TGTGCCAGCAGCCAAGGAGAAGCGCCCCAGCATTTT. Translating gives CASSQGEAPQHF.

This sequence joins TRBV4-3 and TRBJ2-7; D is unclear. This CDR3 is built from 13 residues. V was pared by 1 base and J by 2 bases, with 6 bases between. Germline values: CDR1 LGHNA, CDR2 YSLEER. The CDR3 DNA is TGCGCCAGCAGCCAAGTTGATGCCTACGAGCAGTACTTC. The encoded protein is CASSQVDAYEQYF.

The rearrangement uses TRBV7-9 and TRBJ1-1; D not resolved. Germline values: CDR1 SEHNR, CDR2 FQNEAQ (reference sequence). The CDR3 consists of 12 residues. The V end lost 7 bases, the J end lost 1 base, and 7 bases lay between the germline ends. CDR3 coding DNA: TGTGCCAGCACGGAGAAGAACACTGAAGCTTTCTTT. This codes for CASTEKNTEAFF.

In this sample, this clonotype turned up a few times. The chain links TRBV5-1 to TRBJ2-2, with 9 bases matching TRBD1. The CDR3 runs to 16 residues. J gave up 2 bases and V 3 bases, and 5 bases lay outside the gene matches. Germline assignment: CDR1 SGHRS and CDR2 YFSETQ. CDR3 bases: TGCGCCAGCAGCTACGACAGGGGGTTCAACACCGGGGAGCTGTTTTTT. Its protein is CASSYDRGFNTGELFF.

The sample holds a few counts of this clonotype. This rearrangement joins TRBV7-9 to TRBJ1-2; D gene unclear. Germline CDR1 is SEHNR and CDR2 is FQNEAQ (reference sequence). Trimming left V 4 bases short and J 6 bases short, with 15 bases between. The CDR3 loop spans 14 amino acids. In DNA form, the CDR3 reads TGTGCCAGCAGCTCCCCCTCGGGAGCCCATGGCTACACCTTC. It yields the protein CASSSPSGAHGYTF.